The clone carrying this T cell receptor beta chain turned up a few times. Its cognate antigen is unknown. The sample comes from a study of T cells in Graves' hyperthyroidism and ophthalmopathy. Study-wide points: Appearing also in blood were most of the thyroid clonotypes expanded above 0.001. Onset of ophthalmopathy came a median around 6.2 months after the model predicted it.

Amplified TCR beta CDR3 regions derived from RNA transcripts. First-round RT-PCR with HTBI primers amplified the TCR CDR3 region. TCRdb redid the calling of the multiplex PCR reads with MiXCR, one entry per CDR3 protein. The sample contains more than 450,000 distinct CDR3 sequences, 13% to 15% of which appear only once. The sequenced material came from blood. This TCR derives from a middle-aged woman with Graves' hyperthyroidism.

For the CDR3, the DNA is TGTGCCAGCAGCTTGGATTCACGTCCGACCTTCTATGGCTACACCTTC. Its protein product is CASSLDSRPTFYGYTF. The J gene is TRBJ1-2, the V gene TRBV5-6; D call uncertain. Germline V gene lookup returns CDR1 SGHDT and CDR2 YYEEEE. Trimming took 0 bases from V and 4 from J, leaving 16 bases between them. The CDR3 contains 16 residues.